Following are 9 T cell receptor beta chains from one sample sequenced in a study of cytomegalovirus exposure and HLA in healthy donors. The repertoire was sequenced with immunoSEQ multiplex PCR; TCRdb's copy has only in-frame clones and lacks some. This table has approximately 150,000 clones, roughly nine tenths appearing once. Specimen: PBMCs. The receptor set was obtained from a man aged 18 to 29 in good health and CMV-seronegative.

The rearrangement joins TRBV6-1 to TRBJ1-4; D is possibly TRBD1 (5 bases). The CDR3 runs to 17 residues. With 2 bases removed from V and 0 bases from J, the gap between germline ends came to 13 bases. Germline CDR1 is MNHNS and CDR2 is SASEGT. CDR3 sequence (DNA): TGTGCCAGCAGTGAAAGCGTGGGGCAGGCAACTAATGAAAAACTGTTTTTT. It is translated as CASSESVGQATNEKLFF.

J is TRBJ1-1 and V is TRBV18, with D maybe TRBD1 (5 bases). V lost 9 bases to trimming and J lost 1 base, with 12 bases between them. Germline-derived CDR1 and CDR2 are KGHSH and LQKENI. CDR3 size: 13 residues. The CDR3 DNA sequence: TGTGCCAGTCGCGGGGCAGGGAACACTGAAGCTTTCTTT. It codes for CASRGAGNTEAFF.

This chain joins TRBV15 and TRBJ2-1, with 10 positions matching TRBD2. Unmatched junction bases numbered 13, after V lost 3 bases and J lost 8 bases. Germline values: CDR1 LNHNV, CDR2 YYDKDF (reference sequence). The CDR3 totals 17 residues. CDR3 DNA sequence: TGTGCCACCAGCAGGCAAAGCGGGAGGGCCTCGTTGCATGAGCAGTTCTTC. Its protein product is CATSRQSGRASLHEQFF. The variable domain in full, completed from reference TRBV15 and TRBJ2-1, reads DAMVIQNPRYQVTQFGKPVTLSCSQTLNHNVMYWYQQKSSQAPKLLFHYYDKDFNNEADTPDNFQSRRPNTSFCFLDIRSPGLGDTAMYLCATSRQSGRASLHEQFFGPGTRLTVL.

The chain combines TRBV6-5 with TRBJ2-1; D gene unclear. The CDR3 has 15 amino acids. The germline V gene has CDR1 MNHEY and CDR2 SVGAGI. Between the trimmed V and J ends, which lost 6 bases and 0 bases, there was a span of 12 bases. CDR3 in DNA: TGTGCCAGCAGCCCCTCAAGACTCTCCTACAATGAGCAGTTCTTC. Translation: CASSPSRLSYNEQFF.

The gene calls are TRBV6-1 and TRBJ1-1; D may be TRBD1 (5 bases). V was pared by 6 bases and J by 1 base, with 9 bases between. The CDR3 runs to 13 residues. Per germline, CDR1 MNHNS and CDR2 SASEGT. DNA of the CDR3: TGTGCCAGCAGGTGGGGGGGGAACACTGAAGCTTTCTTT. Its protein is CASRWGGNTEAFF.

The chain combines TRBV29-1 with TRBJ1-2; D may be TRBD1 (5 bases). V lost 3 bases, J lost 4 bases, and 12 bases lay in between. CDR3 length: 13 residues. Germline CDR1 SQVTM, CDR2 ANQGSEA. The CDR3, as DNA: TGCAGCGTTGACGATGGAGGGGCCTATGGCTACACCTTC. Amino acids: CSVDDGGAYGYTF.

This rearrangement joins TRBV15 to TRBJ2-1, with a weak D call TRBD1 (5 bases). Germline V CDR1 and CDR2: LNHNV, YYDKDF (reference sequence). The CDR3 is 15 amino acids. V was clipped by 5 bases and J by 0 bases, with 11 bases between them. The CDR3 DNA sequence: TGTGCCACCAGCCCCCAGGGCGACTCCTACAATGAGCAGTTCTTC. Its translation is CATSPQGDSYNEQFF. The whole variable domain, remainder taken from reference TRBV15 and TRBJ2-1, is DAMVIQNPRYQVTQFGKPVTLSCSQTLNHNVMYWYQQKSSQAPKLLFHYYDKDFNNEADTPDNFQSRRPNTSFCFLDIRSPGLGDTAMYLCATSPQGDSYNEQFFGPGTRLTVL.

V and J are TRBV19 and TRBJ1-4; D is unresolved. The CDR3 extends over 12 amino acids. The V and J ends lost 8 bases and 7 bases respectively, with 11 bases between them. Germline V gene data show CDR1 as LNHDA and CDR2 as SQIVND (reference sequence). CDR3 in amino acids: CASRGGSEKLFF. The CDR3 DNA reads as TGTGCCAGTCGGGGAGGGAGTGAAAAACTGTTTTTT.

This clone has just one count. V usage is TRBV7-6 and J usage is TRBJ1-2; D is unclear. Looked up from germline, CDR1 is SGHVS and CDR2 is FNYEAQ. V was shortened by 3 bases and J by 2 bases, with 19 bases between the two germline ends. The CDR3 runs to 17 residues. CDR3 residues: CASSFGSSRVWNYGYTF. In DNA, the CDR3 is TGTGCCAGCAGCTTTGGGTCCTCGCGGGTGTGGAACTATGGCTACACCTTC.